The 31 T cell receptor beta chains below come from one sample, sequenced in a study of OX40 agonist ivuxolimab in advanced cancers. Here immunoSEQ multiplex PCR was the method, and the copy in TCRdb shows in-frame clones only, minus some. The sample shows more than 7,500 clones, roughly 90% of them seen only once. The material sequenced was CD4+ or CD8+ T cells sorted from blood, taken in a trial of the OX40 agonist ivuxolimab. Receptors were obtained from an adult with an advanced solid tumor such as melanoma, head and neck, liver or kidney cancer.

This chain links TRBV11-2 with TRBJ2-7, with unresolved D. There are 12 residues in the CDR3. Germline-derived CDR1 and CDR2 are SGHAT and FQNNGV. V dropped 1 base and J dropped 4 bases, with 5 bases sitting between them. The CDR3 nucleotides read TGTGCCAGCAGCTTAGGACTTTACGAGCAGTACTTC. Its protein product is CASSLGLYEQYF. Filled out from reference TRBV11-2 and TRBJ2-7, the complete variable domain reads EAGVAQSPRYKIIEKRQSVAFWCNPISGHATLYWYQQILGQGPKLLIQFQNNGVVDDSQLPKDRFSAERLKGVDSTLKIQPAKLEDSAVYLCASSLGLYEQYFGPGTRLTVT.

The chain is built from TRBV7-8 and TRBJ2-7, with D uncertain. V was trimmed by 3 bases and J by 3 bases, leaving 15 bases between them. This CDR3 has 15 residues. The germline V gene has CDR1 SGHVS and CDR2 FQNEAQ. Here the CDR3 reads CASSLNKGLRYEQYF. In DNA, the CDR3 is TGTGCCAGCAGCTTGAACAAGGGCCTGCGCTACGAGCAGTACTTC.

The chain links TRBV4-1 to TRBJ2-5; the match to TRBD1 covers 9 bases. Germline V gives CDR1 MGHRA, CDR2 YSYEKL. V dropped 7 bases and J dropped 2; count of bases not matched to a gene: 11. The CDR3 length is 16 residues. CDR3 nucleotides: TGCGCCAGCACTACGGTCCCGGGACAGGGACAAGAGACCCAGTACTTC. Encoded protein: CASTTVPGQGQETQYF.

The chain recombines TRBV7-2 with TRBJ2-7, with D perhaps matching TRBD2 (7 bases). Trimming took 2 bases from V and 3 from J, leaving 17 bases between them. The CDR3 sequence is 16 residues long. Germline-derived CDR1 and CDR2 are SGHTA and FQGNSA. In DNA, the CDR3 is TGTGCCAGCAGCTTACAGGGAGGGGGTGCGGACTACGAGCAGTACTTC. Protein product: CASSLQGGGADYEQYF.

The V call is TRBV28, the J call TRBJ1-5; D gene ambiguous. Trimming cost V 5 bases and J 1 base, with 9 bases left between them. The CDR3 is made up of 14 amino acids. CDR1 is MDHEN and CDR2 is SYDVKM in the germline V gene. The CDR3 region has the DNA TGTGCCAGCAGTCCGGGAGGGAGCAATCAGCCCCAGCATTTT. It yields the protein CASSPGGSNQPQHF.

This chain connects TRBV2 to TRBJ2-2; 11 bases agree with TRBD2. The germline gives CDR1 SNHLY, CDR2 FYNNEI. The CDR3 loop spans 17 amino acids. Germline trimming cut 2 bases from V and 2 bases from J; bases unmatched to any gene: 4. The CDR3 region has the DNA TGTGCCAGCAGTGAACTAACTAGCGGGAGAAACACCGGGGAGCTGTTTTTT. Its protein product is CASSELTSGRNTGELFF.

The chain is built from TRBV19 and TRBJ1-1; D is unclear. Trimming shortened V by 6 bases and J by 7 bases, and 12 bases separated the two germline ends. Germline loops: CDR1 LNHDA, CDR2 SQIVND (reference sequence). The CDR3 has 12 amino acids. As DNA, the CDR3 is TGTGCCAGTAGCTGGGGAAACGGTGAAGCTTTCTTT. As protein: CASSWGNGEAFF.

This clone was detected once. J is TRBJ2-3 and V is TRBV7-2, with 9 positions matching TRBD1. The V segment lost 8 bases and the J segment 2 bases; nucleotides outside the gene matches: 11. Germline CDR1 and CDR2: SGHTA and FQGNSA. CDR3 size: 16 residues. The CDR3, as DNA: TGTGCCAGCCGGCTACCCACAGGGGGCACCACAGATACGCAGTATTTT. Its translation: CASRLPTGGTTDTQYF.

The sample holds one count of this clone. The V and J genes are TRBV27 and TRBJ2-5; D is unclear. The CDR3 covers 14 residues. In germline, CDR1 is MNHEY, CDR2 SMNVEV (reference sequence). Trimming removed 1 base at V and 0 bases at J, with 6 bases between. CDR3 nucleotide sequence: TGTGCCAGCAGTTTATACGGAGACCAAGAGACCCAGTACTTC. Translated: CASSLYGDQETQYF.

About this clone: Germline is not matched at one junction end, which may reflect a read error. V gene TRBV7-9 combines with J gene TRBJ2-7; D not resolved. Per the germline V gene, CDR1 is SEHNR and CDR2 is FQNEAQ (reference sequence). CDR3 length equals 12 residues. The CDR3 nucleotides read TGTGCCAGCAGCTTAGACTCCGACGAGCAGTACTTC. The encoded protein is CASSLDSDEQYF.

The chain carries TRBV7-9 and TRBJ1-1; D is undetermined. The germline V and J ends were trimmed by 3 bases and 10 bases, with 12 bases remaining between them. Germline V gene data show CDR1 as SEHNR and CDR2 as FQNEAQ (reference sequence). The CDR3 totals 12 residues. The chain's CDR3 is CASSFSDMLAFF. The DNA of the CDR3 is TGTGCCAGCAGCTTTTCCGACATGTTAGCTTTCTTT.

The chain employs TRBV5-8 and TRBJ1-6; maybe TRBD1 (5 bases). With 4 bases removed from V and 13 bases from J, the gap between germline ends came to 18 bases. The CDR3 is made up of 14 amino acids. The germline V gene has CDR1 SGHTS and CDR2 YDEGEE. The CDR3 nucleotides read TGTGCCAGCAGCCTGGGGACGGGGATAATCCCCCTCCACTTT. Encoded protein: CASSLGTGIIPLHF.

This chain connects TRBV2 to TRBJ1-2; D may be TRBD1 (5 bases). CDR1 is SNHLY and CDR2 is FYNNEI in the germline V gene. The CDR3 extends over 15 amino acids. With 6 bases removed from V and 4 bases from J, the gap between germline ends came to 18 bases. CDR3 amino acids: CASRVLGLRGYGYTF. The CDR3 region has the DNA TGTGCCAGCAGAGTTCTGGGACTCCGAGGCTATGGCTACACCTTC.

The chain employs TRBV14 and TRBJ2-7, with D perhaps TRBD1 (5 bases). V shed 4 bases and J shed 0 bases, with 10 bases lying between them. Germline CDR1 is SGHDN and CDR2 is FVKESK. The CDR3 is 14 residues long. The CDR3 sequence: CASSPVRDSYEQYF. As DNA, the CDR3 is TGTGCCAGCAGCCCCGTCAGGGACTCCTACGAGCAGTACTTC.

This rearrangement joins TRBV6-1 to TRBJ2-5; tentative D call: TRBD2 (5 bases). The germline CDR1 and CDR2 sequences are MNHNS and SASEGT. The germline V and J ends were trimmed by 8 bases and 5 bases, with 15 bases remaining between them. This CDR3 has 13 residues. The DNA of the CDR3 is TGTGCCAGCGGAGAAGCCGGGGTTGAGACCCAGTACTTC. Its translation: CASGEAGVETQYF.

Of note for this clone: The same CDR3 can be traced to other DNA sequences in this sample. In DNA, the CDR3 is TGCGCCAGCAGCCAAGTAGGGCAGAACACCGGGGAGCTGTTTTTT. It specifies CASSQVGQNTGELFF. The J gene is TRBJ2-2, the V gene TRBV4-1; D remains ambiguous. The CDR3 runs 15 residues. V lost 1 base to trimming and J lost 1 base, with 7 bases between them. Looked up from germline, CDR1 is MGHRA and CDR2 is YSYEKL.

The chain links TRBV27 to TRBJ2-7, with TRBD1 matching over 7 bases. V lost 0 bases, J lost 3 bases, and 5 bases stayed unmatched. There are 15 residues in the CDR3. Germline loops: CDR1 MNHEY, CDR2 SMNVEV (reference sequence). The chain's CDR3 is CASSLSQGLLYEQYF. CDR3 bases: TGTGCCAGCAGTTTATCACAGGGGCTCCTCTACGAGCAGTACTTC.

The chain joins TRBV7-9 to TRBJ1-3, with unresolved D. Trimming cost V 4 bases and J 2 bases, with 6 bases left between them. CDR3 size: 13 residues. Germline V lookup: CDR1 SEHNR, CDR2 FQNEAQ (reference sequence). CDR3 region: CASSSSAGNTIYF. The CDR3 DNA follows: TGTGCCAGCAGCTCATCAGCTGGAAACACCATATATTTT.

The chain links TRBV5-4 to TRBJ2-1, with D possibly being TRBD1 (6 bases). Germline loops: CDR1 SGHNT, CDR2 YYREEE (reference sequence). This CDR3 has 15 amino acids. Trimming stripped 4 bases from V and 8 bases from J, with 19 bases between. In nucleotides, the CDR3 is TGTGCCAGCAGCCAAGTAGGGGGTTCTGGAGATGAGCAGTTCTTC. Translated: CASSQVGGSGDEQFF.

This clone appeared a single time. J is TRBJ2-5 and V is TRBV11-3; maybe TRBD1 (6 bases). This CDR3 has 14 amino acids. CDR1 is SGHNT, CDR2 YENEEA, per germline. V lost 5 bases and J 5 bases, leaving 15 bases between the germline ends. The CDR3 here is CASSPLGARETQYF. The CDR3 DNA is TGTGCCAGCAGCCCATTGGGGGCTCGGGAGACCCAGTACTTC.

This clone was seen only once. The rearrangement joins TRBV10-1 to TRBJ1-5; D might be TRBD1 (5 bases). CDR1 and CDR2 (germline): WNHNN, SYGVQD (reference sequence). This CDR3 spans 14 amino acids. The V and J ends lost 10 bases and 0 bases respectively, with 13 bases between them. As DNA, the CDR3 is TGCGCCACCGCACAGGAACATAGCAATCAGCCCCAGCATTTT. Protein product: CATAQEHSNQPQHF.

The chain joins TRBV19 to TRBJ2-1; 7 nucleotides align to TRBD2. With V trimmed by 4 bases and J by 0 bases, 3 bases remained unmatched. The CDR3 sequence is 15 residues long. Per germline, CDR1 LNHDA and CDR2 SQIVND (reference sequence). The CDR3, as DNA: TGTGCCAGTAGTAGACTAGCAGGCTCCTACAATGAGCAGTTCTTC. Translating it yields CASSRLAGSYNEQFF.

The chain is built from TRBV28 and TRBJ1-1, with D possibly being TRBD1 (5 bases). The CDR3 loop spans 13 amino acids. Germline loops: CDR1 MDHEN, CDR2 SYDVKM. V shed 4 bases and J shed 1 base, with 7 bases lying between them. CDR3 in amino acids: CASSWGPNTEAFF. CDR3 coding DNA: TGTGCCAGCAGTTGGGGACCGAACACTGAAGCTTTCTTT. The entire variable domain, with the rest obtained from reference TRBV28 and TRBJ1-1, is as follows: DVKVTQSSRYLVKRTGEKVFLECVQDMDHENMFWYRQDPGLGLRLIYFSYDVKMKEKGDIPEGYSVSREKKERFSLILESASTNQTSMYLCASSWGPNTEAFFGQGTRLTVV.

This chain links TRBV9 with TRBJ2-2; no definite D call. The CDR3 consists of 13 residues. Germline CDR1 is SGDLS and CDR2 is YYNGEE. V lost 1 base and J 6 bases, leaving 7 bases between the germline ends. Here the CDR3 DNA reads TGTGCCAGCAGCGTATCCGGGCCCGGGGAGCTGTTTTTT. It encodes CASSVSGPGELFF.

The chain carries TRBV7-9 and TRBJ1-2; no clear D gene. The CDR3 consists of 11 residues. CDR1 is SEHNR, CDR2 FQNEAQ, per germline (reference sequence). Deletions cut 8 bases from V and 7 bases from J, with 11 bases between. CDR3 protein: CASSLRGGYTF. Here the CDR3 DNA reads TGTGCCAGCTCCCTTCGGGGTGGCTACACCTTC.

The chain uses TRBV27 and TRBJ2-1; 9 bases align to TRBD1. The junction had 9 bases not matched to a gene; V was cut back by 5 bases and J by 7 bases. Germline V gene lookup returns CDR1 MNHEY and CDR2 SMNVEV (reference sequence). This CDR3 contains 15 residues. The CDR3 bases are TGTGCCAGCAGTCTAGGACAGGGGTCATGGAATGAGCAGTTCTTC. Encoded protein: CASSLGQGSWNEQFF.

V usage is TRBV7-2 and J usage is TRBJ2-1; 7 nucleotides agree with TRBD2. The CDR3 covers 14 residues. The germline V gene has CDR1 SGHTA and CDR2 FQGNSA. V shed 4 bases and J 4 bases; nucleotides not matched to a gene: 4. The CDR3 DNA reads TGTGCCAGCAGCTCGATTAGCGGGTACAATGAGCAGTTCTTC. Its translation is CASSSISGYNEQFF.

The chain combines TRBV7-9 with TRBJ1-6, with D hard to call. This CDR3 comprises 13 residues. Trimming removed 0 bases from V and 7 bases from J, with 4 bases in between. Germline loops: CDR1 SEHNR, CDR2 FQNEAQ (reference sequence). CDR3: CASSLANNSPLHF. The CDR3 nucleotides read TGTGCCAGCAGCTTAGCGAACAATTCACCCCTCCACTTT.

The CDR3 loop reads CATSNFFQGGKFYGYTF. The CDR3 nucleotides are TGTGCCACCAGCAACTTTTTCCAGGGGGGGAAGTTCTATGGCTACACCTTC. The gene calls are TRBV15 and TRBJ1-2, with 7 bases aligning to TRBD1. CDR1 is LNHNV and CDR2 is YYDKDF in the germline V gene (reference sequence). V shed 4 bases and J 4 bases; nucleotides not matched to a gene: 15. The CDR3 spans 17 residues.

V gene TRBV27 combines with J gene TRBJ2-5; D not resolved. This CDR3 region has 13 residues. Germline CDR1 reads MNHEY; CDR2 reads SMNVEV (reference sequence). Trimming removed 6 bases from V and 2 bases from J, with 10 bases in between. The CDR3 protein is CASSLLGQETQYF. CDR3 DNA: TGTGCCAGCAGCCTTCTCGGGCAAGAGACCCAGTACTTC.

The V gene is TRBV12-1, the J gene TRBJ2-5; TRBD2 is taken as the D call from the table, unchecked against the DNA. TRBV12-1 represents a pseudogene. CDR3 length: 15 residues. The CDR3 nucleotides are TGTGCCAGCAGCCCCGTAGCTAGCGGGGTAGAGACCCAGTACTTC. This encodes CASSPVASGVETQYF.